This entry lists 29 T cell receptor beta chains sequenced from one sample in a study of tumor-infiltrating lymphocytes in primary liver carcinoma. Germline DNA was also extracted, and blood RNA was taken from unsorted whole blood. TCR beta cDNA was made from approximately 540 ng total RNA with a constant-region primer. For TCR beta, libraries were produced by three nested multiplex PCR rounds using slightly modified ARM-PCR. In the first two PCR rounds, TRBV1-TRBV30 forward primers were paired with a C-beta reverse primer, and each round lasted roughly 9 cycles. One entry per CDR3 protein, called by TCRdb with MiXCR from the multiplex PCR reads. Of about 320,000 distinct CDR3 sequences listed, around three fifths are singletons. Source material: peripheral blood. The receptor source for this set is a woman in her 30s with primary liver carcinoma and hepatitis B virus infection.

This clonotype was recorded many times. This chain connects TRBV4-2 to TRBJ2-3; 7 nucleotides match TRBD1. Unmatched junction bases numbered 9, after V lost 6 bases and J lost 6 bases. The germline CDR1 and CDR2 sequences are LGHNA and YNFKEQ. The CDR3 is 14 residues long. The CDR3 DNA sequence: TGTGCCAGCAGTGAGACAGGGATAGTGGATACGCAGTATTTT. Translation gives CASSETGIVDTQYF.

About this clonotype: A read error may account for a junction end that differs from germline. The chain employs TRBV4-1 and TRBJ2-1; 8 bases agree with TRBD2. The CDR3 sequence is 17 residues long. CDR1 is MGHRA, CDR2 YSYEKL, per germline. In nucleotides, the CDR3 is TGCGCCGGCAGCCAACCTCTCCGCGGGAGGATTGGCAATGAGCAGTTCTTC. The encoded protein is CAGSQPLRGRIGNEQFF.

To note about this clonotype: A read error may be the cause here, since a much bigger clone is one base away. V and J are TRBV4-2 and TRBJ2-2, with a possible D match to TRBD2 (5 bases). Germline V CDR1 and CDR2: LGHNA, YNFKEQ. This CDR3 is built from 17 residues. CDR3 protein: CASIQRKGGLNTGELFF. The CDR3 DNA reads as TGTGCCAGCATCCAAAGAAAGGGCGGGTTGAACACCGGGGAGCTGTTTTTT.

This clonotype was recorded a few times. This rearrangement joins TRBV5-4 to TRBJ2-3; either TRBD1 or TRBD2 may supply D (5 bases each). CDR1 is SGHNT and CDR2 is YYREEE in the germline V gene (reference sequence). The CDR3 runs to 14 residues. V was trimmed by 5 bases and J by 2 bases, leaving 12 bases between them. In DNA form, the CDR3 reads TGTGCCAGCAGGTCTGGGGGTACCACAGATACGCAGTATTTT. Its protein is CASRSGGTTDTQYF.

The chain is built from TRBV6-6 and TRBJ2-7; D remains unclear. This CDR3 has 11 amino acids. With 5 bases removed from V and 13 bases from J, the gap between germline ends came to 15 bases. CDR1 and CDR2 from the germline V gene are MNHNY and SVGAGI (reference sequence). The CDR3 here is CASSRSYDQYF. Here the CDR3 DNA reads TGTGCCAGCAGTCGGTCTTACGATCAATACTTC.

The rearrangement links TRBV14 to TRBJ2-7; D not resolved. Between the trimmed V and J ends, which lost 4 bases and 2 bases, there was a span of 9 bases. Germline values: CDR1 SGHDN, CDR2 FVKESK. The CDR3 spans 13 residues. The chain's CDR3 is CASSPKYPYEQYF. The CDR3 nucleotides are TGTGCCAGCAGCCCTAAATATCCCTACGAGCAGTACTTC.

The chain employs TRBV6-2 or TRBV6-3 and TRBJ2-3; 9 nucleotides match TRBD2. The CDR3 has 16 residues. V trimming: 8 bases; J trimming: 3 bases; junction bases outside the gene matches: 12. Germline CDR1 is MNHEY and CDR2 is SVGEGT. The CDR3 loop is CASGVASTSGTDTQYF. In nucleotides, the CDR3 is TGTGCCAGCGGGGTGGCGTCGACTAGCGGAACAGATACGCAGTATTTT.

This chain uses TRBV30 with TRBJ2-7; D unresolved. This CDR3 is built from 14 residues. The germline CDR1 and CDR2 sequences are GTSNPN and SVGIG (reference sequence). Between the trimmed V and J ends, which lost 0 bases and 4 bases, there was a span of 13 bases. For the CDR3, the DNA is TGTGCCTGGAGTGTCGGGCCCTTGGGGTACGAGCAGTACTTC. Translated: CAWSVGPLGYEQYF.

Comment on this clonotype: At one of its ends the junction is not consistent with the germline gene, which may arise from a read error. In DNA form, the CDR3 reads TGTGCCACCAGTCCGAGACCGGGAAGCACTGAAGCTTTCTTT. As protein: CATSPRPGSTEAFF. V usage is TRBV12-3 or TRBV12-4 and J usage is TRBJ1-1; no clear D gene. This CDR3 is 14 amino acids long.

This clonotype showed up just once. Being one base from a much bigger clone, this may be a read error. This sequence joins TRBV6-6 and TRBJ2-4, with TRBD2 matching over 16 bases. This CDR3 comprises 18 residues. The germline V gene encodes CDR1 MNHNY and CDR2 SVGAGI (reference sequence). As DNA, the CDR3 is TGTGACAGTGATAACCCGGGACTAGCGGGAGGGGGCAAAAACATTCAGTACTTC. This translates into CDSDNPGLAGGGKNIQYF.

A note on this clonotype: Since a much larger clone is just one base distant, this may be a read error. The rearrangement uses TRBV4-2 and TRBJ2-5, with D possibly being TRBD2 (6 bases). From germline, CDR1 is LGHNA and CDR2 YNFKEQ. There are 14 residues in the CDR3. CDR3 bases: TGTGCCAGCAGCCAAGCCGGGGGTTTAGGGGCCCACTACTTC. Translating gives CASSQAGGLGAHYF.

This clonotype was observed a few times. The V gene is TRBV6-1, the J gene TRBJ1-5; D remains ambiguous. Trimming took off 0 bases at V and 8 bases at J, with 23 bases between the two ends. The germline V gene encodes CDR1 MNHNS and CDR2 SASEGT. CDR3 length equals 18 residues. This chain's CDR3 is CASSEARGGYERKEPQHF. The DNA of the CDR3 is TGTGCCAGCAGTGAAGCGCGGGGAGGGTACGAGAGAAAGGAGCCCCAGCATTTT.

About this clonotype: A much larger clone is a single base away; this may be a read error. V usage is TRBV29-1 and J usage is TRBJ2-7; D might be TRBD2 (5 bases). The CDR3 extends over 15 amino acids. CDR1 and CDR2 (germline): SQVTM, ANQGSEA. Trimming removed 4 bases at V and 2 bases at J, with 18 bases between. CDR3 coding DNA: TGCAGCGTTGGTCGACATGGGCGGGCTACCTACGAGCAGTACTTC. Amino acids: CSVGRHGRATYEQYF.

This clonotype has at least ten counts. The gene calls are TRBV6-5 and TRBJ2-7; 8 bases line up with TRBD2. The length of the CDR3 is 15 residues. Germline V lookup: CDR1 MNHEY, CDR2 SVGAGI. V trimming: 2 bases; J trimming: 0 bases; junction bases outside the gene matches: 3. CDR3 coding DNA: TGTGCCAGCAGTTACGGGCGGGAGGCCTCCTACGAGCAGTACTTC. Translating gives CASSYGREASYEQYF.

The chain joins TRBV12-3 or TRBV12-4 to TRBJ2-1; a weak D match, TRBD1 (5 bases). The length of the CDR3 is 15 residues. The V end was cut by 7 bases, the J end by 1 base, with 14 bases between. CDR3 bases: TGTGCCAGCAATAAAGTGGCAGGGTCCTACAATGAGCAGTTCTTC. Translating it yields CASNKVAGSYNEQFF.

About this clonotype: Its ends do not fully match the called genes, so a read error is possible. In DNA form, the CDR3 reads TGTGCCAGCAGTGGACCCCTAGTGGGAGTCACGATTGAGCACTTCTTC. Translating it yields CASSGPLVGVTIEHFF. V is TRBV6-1 and J is TRBJ2-1, with D maybe TRBD2 (5 bases). CDR1 is MNHNS and CDR2 is SASEGT in the germline V gene. The CDR3 length is 16 residues.

Remarks on this clonotype: A much larger clone sits a single nucleotide away, making a read error possible. The CDR3 nucleotides are TGTGCCAGCACGGGACTAAGCGTGGCAAGCTCCTACAATGAGCAGTTCTTC. The encoded protein is CASTGLSVASSYNEQFF. The rearrangement joins TRBV12-3 or TRBV12-4 to TRBJ2-1, with 7 bases that match TRBD2. This CDR3 region has 17 residues. V gave up 7 bases and J gave up 0 bases; unmatched junction bases: 12.

With respect to this clonotype: The CDR3 does not close with the conserved phenylalanine or tryptophan, likely indicating a read error. V gene TRBV12-3 or TRBV12-4 combines with J gene TRBJ2-2, with D unresolved. V was cut by 5 bases and J by 2 bases, with 18 bases left in between. This CDR3 contains 17 residues. The CDR3 protein is CASSQDVTPHNTGELFL. The CDR3 DNA follows: TGTGCCAGCAGTCAGGACGTGACTCCCCACAACACCGGGGAGCTGTTTTTA.

The rearrangement joins TRBV6-2 or TRBV6-3 to TRBJ2-1; 7 bases fit TRBD1. CDR1 and CDR2 (germline): MNHEY, SVGEGT. CDR3 size: 16 residues. The junction had 4 bases not matched to a gene; V was cut back by 2 bases and J by 0 bases. The CDR3 spells CASSYPDRSSYNEQFF. DNA of the CDR3: TGTGCCAGCAGTTACCCGGACAGGAGCTCCTACAATGAGCAGTTCTTC.

A few counts support this clonotype. The chain joins TRBV6-1 to TRBJ1-6; possibly TRBD1 for D (5 bases). The CDR3 has 15 amino acids. Trimming cost V 5 bases and J 7 bases, with 15 bases left between them. CDR1 and CDR2 from the germline V gene are MNHNS and SASEGT. This CDR3 reads CASSKTEGLNSPLHF. As DNA, the CDR3 is TGTGCCAGCAGTAAGACAGAGGGTCTGAATTCACCCCTCCACTTT.

This chain uses TRBV28 with TRBJ2-1, with unresolved D. The CDR3 is made up of 13 amino acids. V was trimmed by 4 bases and J by 5 bases, leaving 9 bases between them. CDR1 MDHEN and CDR2 SYDVKM come from the germline V gene. The CDR3 reads CASSWASDNEQFF. The CDR3 nucleotides read TGTGCCAGCAGTTGGGCGAGTGACAATGAGCAGTTCTTC.

A word on this clonotype: The junction does not match germline at one end; this may be a read error. The chain couples TRBV11-2 to TRBJ1-2, with TRBD1 as a possible D gene (5 bases). There are 16 residues in the CDR3. Germline CDR1 SGHAT, CDR2 FQNNGV. The CDR3 coding sequence is TGTGCCACCAGCTCTCCCGGGACGGCGTATAACTATGGATACACCTTC. Translated: CATSSPGTAYNYGYTF.

This clonotype was counted a single time. At one end, the junction sequence differs from germline, possibly due to a read error. This rearrangement joins TRBV28 to TRBJ2-2; possibly TRBD2 for D (6 bases). CDR1 MDHEN and CDR2 SYDVKM come from the germline V gene. The CDR3 has 16 residues. CDR3 amino acids: CAISLYGRENTGELFF. In nucleotides, the CDR3 is TGTGCCATCAGTTTATACGGGAGAGAGAACACCGGGGAGCTGTTTTTT.

The rearrangement joins TRBV29-1 to TRBJ2-7; 11 nucleotides agree with TRBD2. Germline CDR1 and CDR2: SQVTM and ANQGSEA. The CDR3 is made up of 14 amino acids. With V trimmed by 6 bases and J by 3 bases, 7 bases remained unmatched. This chain's CDR3 is CSVTLGTSGYEQYF. The CDR3 DNA reads TGCAGCGTGACACTCGGGACTAGCGGCTACGAGCAGTACTTC.

This clonotype showed up many times. J is TRBJ1-4 and V is TRBV6-1; D perhaps matches TRBD1 (6 bases). Germline CDR1 and CDR2: MNHNS and SASEGT. V dropped 2 bases and J dropped 8 bases, with 9 bases sitting between them. The CDR3 is 13 residues long. This CDR3 is CASSEQGSEKLFF. DNA of the CDR3: TGTGCCAGCAGTGAACAGGGGAGCGAAAAACTGTTTTTT.

Concerning this clonotype: One base away lies a much larger clone, so this may be a sequencing read error. The chain is built from TRBV6-6 and TRBJ2-6; TRBD1 agrees at 7 bases. Trimming at V came to 2 bases and at J to 3 bases, leaving 13 bases not matched to a gene. CDR1 and CDR2 (germline): MNHNY, SVGAGI (reference sequence). The CDR3 covers 19 residues. The CDR3 DNA sequence: TGTGCCAGCAGTTACAGGCATGCGAGGGGGCAAAGTGGGGCCAACGTCCTGACTTTC. Encoded protein: CASSYRHARGQSGANVLTF.

This chain uses TRBV13 with TRBJ2-2; no clear D. Germline V lookup: CDR1 PRHDT, CDR2 FYEKMQ (reference sequence). Trimming stripped 0 bases from V and 1 base from J, with 9 bases between. This CDR3 is 16 amino acids long. The CDR3, as DNA: TGTGCCAGCAGCTTAGGTGGGCACCAGAACACCGGGGAGCTGTTTTTT. Translation: CASSLGGHQNTGELFF.

About this clonotype: The junction departs from germline at one end; a sequencing error may be responsible. V gene TRBV4-3 combines with J gene TRBJ2-7, with D tentatively TRBD2 (6 bases). This CDR3 is 13 amino acids long. CDR1 LGHNA and CDR2 YSLEER come from the germline V gene. CDR3 residues: CGSSNREKYEQYF. CDR3 DNA sequence: TGTGGCAGCAGTAACCGGGAGAAGTACGAGCAGTACTTC.

Concerning this clonotype itself: The CDR3 end shows no conserved phenylalanine or tryptophan, and so a read error is likely. The CDR3 coding sequence is TGTGCCACCAGAATAGGGGGCTCTGGAAACACCATATATCTT. It translates to CATRIGGSGNTIYL. This chain links TRBV6-1 with TRBJ1-3; maybe TRBD1 (6 bases). There are 14 residues in the CDR3. CDR1 is MNHNS, CDR2 SASEGT, per germline. The ends were cut back, 10 bases at V and 0 bases at J, with 13 bases in the middle.